This T cell receptor (beta chain) came from a study of T-cell reconstitution after alpha-beta-depleted transplantation in children. This CDR3 is 12 amino acids long. Germline values: CDR1 SEHNR, CDR2 FQNEAQ (reference sequence). Details on this clonotype: This probably arose from a read error, given a far larger clone one base away.

Unique molecular identifiers were incorporated when the TCRbeta library was constructed. TCRdb re-derived calls from the PCR reads in MiXCR, one entry per CDR3 protein. The sample lists about 610,000 distinct CDR3 sequences, over 9.5% occurring once. The sequencing here drew on PBMCs from the stem cell graft donor, taken from the stem cell graft. This clonotype was sampled from a human donor who donated a stem cell graft to a child with acute myeloid leukemia. The rearrangement joins TRBV7-9 to TRBJ2-7; no firm D call. Here the CDR3 reads CASSPPGYERYF. The DNA for the CDR3 is TGTGCCAGCAGCCCCCCAGGCTACGAGCGGTACTTC.